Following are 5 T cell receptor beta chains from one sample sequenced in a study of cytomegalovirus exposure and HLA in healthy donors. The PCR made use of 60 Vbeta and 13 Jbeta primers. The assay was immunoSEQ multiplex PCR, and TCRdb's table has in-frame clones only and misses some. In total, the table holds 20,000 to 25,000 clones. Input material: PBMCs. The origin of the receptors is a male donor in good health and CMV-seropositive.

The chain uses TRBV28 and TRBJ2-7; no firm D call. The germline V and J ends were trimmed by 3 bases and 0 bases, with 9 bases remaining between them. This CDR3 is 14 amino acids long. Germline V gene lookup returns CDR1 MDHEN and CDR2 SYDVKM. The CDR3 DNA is TGTGCCAGCAGTTTCCTAAGATACTCCTACGAGCAGTACTTC. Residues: CASSFLRYSYEQYF.

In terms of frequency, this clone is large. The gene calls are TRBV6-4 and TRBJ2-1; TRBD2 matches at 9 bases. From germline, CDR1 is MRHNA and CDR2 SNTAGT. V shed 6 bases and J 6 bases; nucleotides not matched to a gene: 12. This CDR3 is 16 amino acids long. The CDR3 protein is CASSQSASGDFNEQFF. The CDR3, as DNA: TGTGCCAGCAGCCAAAGTGCTAGCGGGGATTTCAATGAGCAGTTCTTC.

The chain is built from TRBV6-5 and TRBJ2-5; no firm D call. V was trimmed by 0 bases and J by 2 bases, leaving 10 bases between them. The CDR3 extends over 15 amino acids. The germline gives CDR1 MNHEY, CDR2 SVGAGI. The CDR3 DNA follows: TGTGCCAGCAGTTACTCGGGCAGATCTCAAGAGACCCAGTACTTC. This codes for CASSYSGRSQETQYF.

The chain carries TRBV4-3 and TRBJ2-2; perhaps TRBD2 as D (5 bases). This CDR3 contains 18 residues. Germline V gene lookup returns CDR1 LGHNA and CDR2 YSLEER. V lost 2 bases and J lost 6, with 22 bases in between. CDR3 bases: TGCGCCAGCAGCCAAACGTCTTATAGCGTGATGATAGCCGGGGAGCTGTTTTTT. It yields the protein CASSQTSYSVMIAGELFF.

The CDR3 loop is CASSGYGQHDNEQFF. The CDR3 coding sequence is TGTGCCAGCAGCGGATACGGACAGCACGACAATGAGCAGTTCTTC. The chain is built from TRBV9 and TRBJ2-1, with D possibly being TRBD1 (6 bases). V gave up 3 bases and J gave up 5 bases, with 15 bases separating them. The CDR3 is made up of 15 amino acids. The germline gives CDR1 SGDLS, CDR2 YYNGEE. The entire variable domain, with the rest obtained from reference TRBV9 and TRBJ2-1, is as follows: DSGVTQTPKHLITATGQRVTLRCSPRSGDLSVYWYQQSLDQGLQFLIQYYNGEERAKGNILERFSAQQFPDLHSELNLSSLELGDSALYFCASSGYGQHDNEQFFGPGTRLTVL.